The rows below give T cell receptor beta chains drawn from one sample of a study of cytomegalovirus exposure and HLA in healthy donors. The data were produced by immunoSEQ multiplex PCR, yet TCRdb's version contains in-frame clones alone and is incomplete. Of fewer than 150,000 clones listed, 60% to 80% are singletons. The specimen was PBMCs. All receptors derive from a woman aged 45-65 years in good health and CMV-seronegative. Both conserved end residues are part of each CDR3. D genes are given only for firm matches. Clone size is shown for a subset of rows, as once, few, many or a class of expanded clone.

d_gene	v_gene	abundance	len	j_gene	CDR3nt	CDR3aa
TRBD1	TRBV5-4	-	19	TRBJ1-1	TGTGCCAGCAGCTTCACAGGGGTGCCGAGTGTAAAGAGGGGCACTGAAGCTTTCTTT	CASSFTGVPSVKRGTEAFF
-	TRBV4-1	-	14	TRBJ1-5	TGCGCCAGCAGAGACCCCGCGAGGAATCAGCCCCAGCATTTT	CASRDPARNQPQHF
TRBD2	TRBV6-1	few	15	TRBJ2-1	TGTGCCAGCACCTTAGCGGGGGGGACCTACAATGAGCAGTTCTTC	CASTLAGGTYNEQFF
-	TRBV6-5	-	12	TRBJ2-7	TGTGCCAGTTCCGGACAGAACTACGAGCAGTACTTC	CASSGQNYEQYF
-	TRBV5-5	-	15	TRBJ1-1	TGTGCCAGCAGCTTGATCCAGGGTGGGTTCACTGAAGCTTTCTTT	CASSLIQGGFTEAFF
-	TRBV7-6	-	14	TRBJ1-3	TGTGCCAGCAGCCACAGGCTTGCTGGAAACACCATATATTTT	CASSHRLAGNTIYF
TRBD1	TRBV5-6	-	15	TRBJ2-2	TGTGCCAGCAGCGGCGGGACAGGGGTTACCGGGGAGCTGTTTTTT	CASSGGTGVTGELFF
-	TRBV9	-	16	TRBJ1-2	TGTGCCAGCAGCGTAGAAAGCGGTTTCTTTGGCTATGGCTACACCTTC	CASSVESGFFGYGYTF
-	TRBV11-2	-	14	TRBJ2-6	TGTGCCAGCAGCTGGGGCGGTGGGGCCAACGTCCTGACTTTC	CASSWGGGANVLTF
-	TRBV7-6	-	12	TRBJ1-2	TGTGCCAGCAGCTTTGCGGAGGGTGGCTACACCTTC	CASSFAEGGYTF
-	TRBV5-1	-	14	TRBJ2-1	TGCGCCAGCAGCTTTACCCGGGACAACAATGAGCAGTTCTTC	CASSFTRDNNEQFF
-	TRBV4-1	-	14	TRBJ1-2	TGCGCCAGCAGCCCCCTCCGACAGGCCTATGGCTACACCTTC	CASSPLRQAYGYTF
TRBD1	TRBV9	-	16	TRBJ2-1	TGTGCCAGCAGCGTGACAGGGGACGGCCGACTGAATGAGCAGTTCTTC	CASSVTGDGRLNEQFF
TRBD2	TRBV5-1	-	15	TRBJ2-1	TGCGCCAGCAGCTCGCAGGGACTACCAAACAATGAGCAGTTCTTC	CASSSQGLPNNEQFF
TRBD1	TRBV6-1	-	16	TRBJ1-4	TGTGCCAGCAGTGTCCCGGGACAGGGGAGGGGAGAAAAACTGTTTTTT	CASSVPGQGRGEKLFF
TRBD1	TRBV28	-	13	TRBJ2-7	TGTGCCAGCAGAGAACAGGGGTCCCACGAGCAGTACTTC	CASREQGSHEQYF
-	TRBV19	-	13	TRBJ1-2	TGTGCCAGTAAAACTAGGGGGTACTATGGCTACACCTTC	CASKTRGYYGYTF
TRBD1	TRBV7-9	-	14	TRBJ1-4	TGTGCCAGCAGCCGGACAGGGGAGAATGAAAAACTGTTTTTT	CASSRTGENEKLFF
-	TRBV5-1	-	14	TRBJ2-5	TGCGCCAGCAGCTCGCGGGGAGGACAAGAGACCCAGTACTTC	CASSSRGGQETQYF
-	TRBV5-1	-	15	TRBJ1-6	TGCGCCAGCAGCTTGGAGGGGGTAGGTAATTCACCCCTCCACTTT	CASSLEGVGNSPLHF
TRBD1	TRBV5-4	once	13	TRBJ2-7	TGTGCCAGCAGCCTGAGGGGACAGGAACGATGGGACTTC	CASSLRGQERWDF
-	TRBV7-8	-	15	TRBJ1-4	TGTGCCAGCAGCCCTGGTGTACAGGGACGAGAAAAACTGTTTTTT	CASSPGVQGREKLFF
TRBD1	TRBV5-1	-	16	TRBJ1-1	TGCGCCAGCAGCCGGCGGACAGGGGAGGCGAACACTGAAGCTTTCTTT	CASSRRTGEANTEAFF
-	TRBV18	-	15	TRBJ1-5	TGTGCCAGCTCAGCCGGTACAGGGTCAAGGCAGCCCCAGCATTTT	CASSAGTGSRQPQHF
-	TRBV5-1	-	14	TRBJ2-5	TGCGCCAGCAGCTTGAGTGGCCGCCAAGAGACCCAGTACTTC	CASSLSGRQETQYF
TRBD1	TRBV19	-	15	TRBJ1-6	TGTGCCAGTAGTACCGGACAGGCGTACTCTTCACCCCTCCACTTT	CASSTGQAYSSPLHF
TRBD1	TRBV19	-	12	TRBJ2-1	TGTGCCAGTAGTATAACAGGGGTTGAGCAGTTCTTC	CASSITGVEQFF
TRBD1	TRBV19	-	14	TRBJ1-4	TGTGCCAGTAGTATGACAGGGATTAATGAAAAACTGTTTTTT	CASSMTGINEKLFF
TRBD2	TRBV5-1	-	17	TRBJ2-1	TGCGCCAGCAGCTTGTCTCCCGGGGGGGGAACCTACAATGAGCAGTTCTTC	CASSLSPGGGTYNEQFF
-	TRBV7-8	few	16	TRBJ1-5	TGTGCCAGCAGCTTAAGTACCACCCTAAGCAATCAGCCCCAGCATTTT	CASSLSTTLSNQPQHF
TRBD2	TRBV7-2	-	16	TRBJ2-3	TGTGCCAGCAGCTTAGGACTAGCGGGGGGCACAGATACGCAGTATTTT	CASSLGLAGGTDTQYF
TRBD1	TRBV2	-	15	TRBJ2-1	TGTGCCAGCAGTGACGACAGGGGGCTTTACAATGAGCAGTTCTTC	CASSDDRGLYNEQFF
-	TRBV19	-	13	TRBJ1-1	TGTGCCAGTAGTATCCTAGCGAACACTGAAGCTTTCTTT	CASSILANTEAFF
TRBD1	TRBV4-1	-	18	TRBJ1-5	TGCGCCAGCAGCCACGTTAAGCCAGGGACAGGGAAAAATCAGCCCCAGCATTTT	CASSHVKPGTGKNQPQHF
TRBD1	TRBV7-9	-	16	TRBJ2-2	TGTGCCAGCAGCCCGGGACAGGGTTTTCTCACCGGGGAGCTGTTTTTT	CASSPGQGFLTGELFF
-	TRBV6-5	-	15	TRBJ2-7	TGTGCCAGCAGTCGCGGAGGGGCAGGGATCGACGAGCAGTACTTC	CASSRGGAGIDEQYF
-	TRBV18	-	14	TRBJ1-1	TGTGCCAGCTCACCGCCGGGGAAGAACACTGAAGCTTTCTTT	CASSPPGKNTEAFF
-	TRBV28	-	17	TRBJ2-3	TGTGCCAGCACTGGTTATCGGGACACCTCAGCCCGTGGTACGCAGTATTTT	CASTGYRDTSARGTQYF
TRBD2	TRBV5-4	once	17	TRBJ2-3	TGTGCCAGCAGTCCCGGGGGGAACGGACTACCCACAGATACGCAGTATTTT	CASSPGGNGLPTDTQYF
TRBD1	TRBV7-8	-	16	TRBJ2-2	TGTGCCAGCAGCCTAGGACAGGGGGCTGGAACCGGGGAGCTGTTTTTT	CASSLGQGAGTGELFF
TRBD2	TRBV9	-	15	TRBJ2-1	TGTGCCAGCAGCGTAACTTACCGGGGGGACAATGAGCAGTTCTTC	CASSVTYRGDNEQFF
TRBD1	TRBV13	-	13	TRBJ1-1	TGTGCCAGCAGCAGGGGGGACAGCACTGAAGCTTTCTTT	CASSRGDSTEAFF
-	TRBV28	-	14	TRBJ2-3	TGTGCCAGCAGTTTGGGACATAGGACAGATACGCAGTATTTT	CASSLGHRTDTQYF
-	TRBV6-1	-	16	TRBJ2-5	TGTGCCAGCAGTGCCACCGTGTCCGTTATAGAAGAGACCCAGTACTTC	CASSATVSVIEETQYF
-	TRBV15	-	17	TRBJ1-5	TGTGCCACCAGCCCGGTCGGCAGGGTGAGGCCAGAACAGCCCCAGCATTTT	CATSPVGRVRPEQPQHF
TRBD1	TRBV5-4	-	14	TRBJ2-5	TGTGCCAGCAGCCAGGGACAGCAGGGCGAGACCCAGTACTTC	CASSQGQQGETQYF
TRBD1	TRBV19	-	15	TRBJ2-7	TGTGCCAGTAGTATCGCACAGGGGAGCTCCTACGAGCAGTACTTC	CASSIAQGSSYEQYF
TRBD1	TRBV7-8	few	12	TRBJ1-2	TGTGCCAGCAGCTTACACAGGGGGCCGCACACCTTC	CASSLHRGPHTF
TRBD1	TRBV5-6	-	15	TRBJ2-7	TGTGCCAGCAGCGGTCTCGACAGGGGTTACTACGAGCAGTACTTC	CASSGLDRGYYEQYF
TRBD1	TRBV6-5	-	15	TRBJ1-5	TGTGCCAGCAGTTTCGGTACAGGGGGCAATCAGCCCCAGCATTTT	CASSFGTGGNQPQHF
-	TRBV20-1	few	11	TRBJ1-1	TGCAGGGGGAGGGGATACCCTGAAGCTTTCTTT	CRGRGYPEAFF
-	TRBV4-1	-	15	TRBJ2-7	TGCGCCAGCAGTCGCTCGGACAGTAGTATTAACGAGCAGTACTTC	CASSRSDSSINEQYF
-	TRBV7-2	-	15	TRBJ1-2	TGTGCCAGCAGCCTGGACGTAAGGGGCGCCTATGGCTACACCTTC	CASSLDVRGAYGYTF
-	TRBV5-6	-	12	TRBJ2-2	TGTGCCAGCAGCTTGGCTGAGGGGGAGCTGTTTTTT	CASSLAEGELFF